The subject of this entry is one T cell receptor (beta chain). The sample is drawn from a study of blood T cell repertoires in COVID-19. Overall study context: Acute and convalescent COVID-19 samples came from the United States, Italy and Spain. In each case, the material was cDNA or gDNA derived from T cells, B-cell-depleted T cells, or PBMCs.

Original methodology: Amplification from reference gene primers served as the basis for estimated nucleated cell counts. Produced via immunoSEQ multiplex PCR; TCRdb's table is partial and in-frame only. V and J calls plus clone size are reproduced from that table; the DNA served to infer D and trimming. The sample lists 150,000 to 200,000 clones, about 82% occurring once. The germline V gene has CDR1 SEHNR and CDR2 FQNEAQ (reference sequence). V lost 3 bases to trimming and J lost 6 bases, with 5 bases between them. The CDR3 consists of 12 residues. V is TRBV7-9 and J is TRBJ2-2; D ambiguous. Sequencing used peripheral blood. This clonotype was obtained from a woman in her thirties with acute or convalescent COVID-19. The CDR3: CASSFSSGELFF. In DNA, the CDR3 is TGTGCCAGCAGCTTTTCGTCCGGGGAGCTGTTTTTT.